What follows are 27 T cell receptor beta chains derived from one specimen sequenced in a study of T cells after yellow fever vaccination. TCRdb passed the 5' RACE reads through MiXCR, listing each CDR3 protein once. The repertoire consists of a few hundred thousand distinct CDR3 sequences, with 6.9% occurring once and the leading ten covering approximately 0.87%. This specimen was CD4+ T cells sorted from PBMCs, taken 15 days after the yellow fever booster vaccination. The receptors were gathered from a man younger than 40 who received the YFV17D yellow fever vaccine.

Written as DNA, the CDR3 is TGTGCCAGCAGGGATGTGGAGACCCAGTACTTC. It specifies CASRDVETQYF. The chain uses TRBV6-6 and TRBJ2-5; D gene ambiguous. V lost 6 bases and J lost 5, with 7 bases in between. CDR1 is MNHNY and CDR2 is SVGAGI in the germline V gene (reference sequence). This CDR3 contains 11 residues.

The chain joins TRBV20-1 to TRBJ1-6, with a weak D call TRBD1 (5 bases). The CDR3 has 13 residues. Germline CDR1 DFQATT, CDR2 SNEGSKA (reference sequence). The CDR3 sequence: CTSGLAYNSPLHF. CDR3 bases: TGCACTTCAGGGCTGGCCTATAATTCACCCCTCCACTTT.

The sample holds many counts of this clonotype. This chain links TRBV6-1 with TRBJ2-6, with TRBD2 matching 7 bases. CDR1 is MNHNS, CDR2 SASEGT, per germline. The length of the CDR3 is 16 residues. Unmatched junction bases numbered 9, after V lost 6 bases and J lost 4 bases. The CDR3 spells CASSLRLAPGANVLTF. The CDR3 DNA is TGTGCCAGCAGCCTGAGACTAGCCCCGGGGGCCAACGTCCTGACTTTC.

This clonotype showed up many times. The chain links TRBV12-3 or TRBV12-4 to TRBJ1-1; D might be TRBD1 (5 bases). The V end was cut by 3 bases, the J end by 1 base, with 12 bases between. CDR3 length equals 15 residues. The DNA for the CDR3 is TGTGCCAGCAGTTTGAGAGGGGTGGGGAACACTGAAGCTTTCTTT. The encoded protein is CASSLRGVGNTEAFF.

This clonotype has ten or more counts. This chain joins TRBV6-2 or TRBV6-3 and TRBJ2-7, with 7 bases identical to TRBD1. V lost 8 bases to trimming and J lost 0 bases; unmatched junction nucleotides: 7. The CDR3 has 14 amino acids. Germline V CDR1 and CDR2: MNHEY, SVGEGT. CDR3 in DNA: TGTGCCAGCCGGACAGGAACGACCTCCTACGAGCAGTACTTC. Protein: CASRTGTTSYEQYF.

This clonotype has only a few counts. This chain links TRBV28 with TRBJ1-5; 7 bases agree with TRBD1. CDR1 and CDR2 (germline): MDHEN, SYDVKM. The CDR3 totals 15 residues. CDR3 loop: CAVQGIKNSNQPQHF. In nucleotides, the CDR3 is TGTGCGGTACAGGGGATTAAAAATAGCAATCAGCCCCAGCATTTT.

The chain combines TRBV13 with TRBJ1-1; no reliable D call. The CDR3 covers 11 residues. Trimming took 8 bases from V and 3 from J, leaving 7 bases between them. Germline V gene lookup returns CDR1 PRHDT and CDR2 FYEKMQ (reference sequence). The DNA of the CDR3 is TGTGCCAGCGAAGTGGACACTGAAGCTTTCTTT. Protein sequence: CASEVDTEAFF.

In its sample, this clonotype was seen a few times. The CDR3 reads CATSRRGGNVDTQYF. DNA of the CDR3: TGTGCCACCAGCAGGCGGGGCGGGAATGTTGATACGCAGTATTTT. The chain is built from TRBV15 and TRBJ2-3; weak D call: TRBD2 (6 bases). The germline V and J ends were trimmed by 3 bases and 6 bases, with 16 bases remaining between them. Per germline, CDR1 LNHNV and CDR2 YYDKDF (reference sequence). The CDR3 totals 15 residues.

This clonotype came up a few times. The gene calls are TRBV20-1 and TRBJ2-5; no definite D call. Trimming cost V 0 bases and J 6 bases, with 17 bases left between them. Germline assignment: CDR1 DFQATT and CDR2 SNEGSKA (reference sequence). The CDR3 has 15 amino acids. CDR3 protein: CSARDVRSMVQTQYF. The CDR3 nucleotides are TGCAGTGCTAGAGATGTTAGAAGCATGGTGCAGACCCAGTACTTC.

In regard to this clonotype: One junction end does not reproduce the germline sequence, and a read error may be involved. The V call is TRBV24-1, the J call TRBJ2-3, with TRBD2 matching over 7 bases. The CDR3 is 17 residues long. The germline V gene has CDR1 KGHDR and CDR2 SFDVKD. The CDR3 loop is CATCDTSAGLKTDTQYF. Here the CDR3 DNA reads TGTGCCACCTGTGATACCTCCGCGGGACTAAAGACAGATACGCAGTATTTT.

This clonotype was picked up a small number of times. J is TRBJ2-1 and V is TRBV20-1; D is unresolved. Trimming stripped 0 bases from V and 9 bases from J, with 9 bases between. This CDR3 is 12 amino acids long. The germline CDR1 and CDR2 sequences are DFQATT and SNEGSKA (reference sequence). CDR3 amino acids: CSARDKILEQFF. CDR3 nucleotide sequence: TGCAGTGCTAGAGATAAGATTCTTGAGCAGTTCTTC.

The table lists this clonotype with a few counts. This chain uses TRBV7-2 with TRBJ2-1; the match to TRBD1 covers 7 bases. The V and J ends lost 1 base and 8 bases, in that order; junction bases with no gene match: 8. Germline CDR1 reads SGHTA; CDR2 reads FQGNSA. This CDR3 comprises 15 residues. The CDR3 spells CASSLGLGGGDEQFF. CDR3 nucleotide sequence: TGTGCCAGCAGCTTAGGGTTAGGGGGCGGAGATGAGCAGTTCTTC.

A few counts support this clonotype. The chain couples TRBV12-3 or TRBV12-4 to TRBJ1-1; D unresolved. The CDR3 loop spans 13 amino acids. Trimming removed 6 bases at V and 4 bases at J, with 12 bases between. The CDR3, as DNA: TGTGCCAGCAGCCTGCGGCAGCTCACTGAAGCTTTCTTT. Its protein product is CASSLRQLTEAFF.

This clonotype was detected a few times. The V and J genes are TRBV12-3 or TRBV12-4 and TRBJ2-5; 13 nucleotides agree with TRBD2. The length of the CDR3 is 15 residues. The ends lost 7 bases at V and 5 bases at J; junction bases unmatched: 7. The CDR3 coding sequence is TGTGCCAGCACCCGGACTAGCGGGAGACGCGAGACCCAGTACTTC. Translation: CASTRTSGRRETQYF.

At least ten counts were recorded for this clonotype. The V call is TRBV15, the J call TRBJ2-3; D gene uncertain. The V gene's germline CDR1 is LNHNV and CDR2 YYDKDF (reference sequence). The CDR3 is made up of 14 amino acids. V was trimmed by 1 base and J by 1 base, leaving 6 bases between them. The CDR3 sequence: CATSRGPGTDTQYF. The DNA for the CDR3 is TGTGCCACCAGCAGAGGTCCGGGCACAGATACGCAGTATTTT.

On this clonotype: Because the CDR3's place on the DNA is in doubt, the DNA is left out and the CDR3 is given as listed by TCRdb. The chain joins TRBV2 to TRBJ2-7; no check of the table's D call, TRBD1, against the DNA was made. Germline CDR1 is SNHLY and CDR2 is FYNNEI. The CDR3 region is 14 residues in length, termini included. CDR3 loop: CASILGTGSYEQYF.

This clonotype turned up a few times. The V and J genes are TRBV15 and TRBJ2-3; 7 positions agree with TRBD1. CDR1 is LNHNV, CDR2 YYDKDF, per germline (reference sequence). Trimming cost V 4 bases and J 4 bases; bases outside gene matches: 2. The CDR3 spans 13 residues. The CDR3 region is CATSIQGSDTQYF. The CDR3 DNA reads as TGTGCCACCAGCATACAGGGGTCAGATACGCAGTATTTT. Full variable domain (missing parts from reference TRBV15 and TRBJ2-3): DAMVIQNPRYQVTQFGKPVTLSCSQTLNHNVMYWYQQKSSQAPKLLFHYYDKDFNNEADTPDNFQSRRPNTSFCFLDIRSPGLGDTAMYLCATSIQGSDTQYFGPGTRLTVL.

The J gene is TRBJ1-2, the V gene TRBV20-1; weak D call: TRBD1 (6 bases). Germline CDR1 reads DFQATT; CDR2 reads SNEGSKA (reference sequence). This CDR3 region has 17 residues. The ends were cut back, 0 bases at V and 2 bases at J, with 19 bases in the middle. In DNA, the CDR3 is TGCAGTGCTAGAGACACCGCCCGGGGGGCGCTGAACTATGGCTACACCTTC. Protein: CSARDTARGALNYGYTF.

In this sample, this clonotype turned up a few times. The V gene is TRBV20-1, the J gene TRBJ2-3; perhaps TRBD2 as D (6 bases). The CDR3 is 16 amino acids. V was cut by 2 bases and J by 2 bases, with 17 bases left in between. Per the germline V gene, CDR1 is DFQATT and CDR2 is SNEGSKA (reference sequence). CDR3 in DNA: TGCAGTGCTAGAACACTACAGACTAGTTTCACAGATACGCAGTATTTT. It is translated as CSARTLQTSFTDTQYF.

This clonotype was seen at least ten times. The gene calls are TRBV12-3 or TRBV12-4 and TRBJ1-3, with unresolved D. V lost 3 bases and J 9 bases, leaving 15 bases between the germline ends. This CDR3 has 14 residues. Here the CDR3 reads CASSLHDTRSTIYF. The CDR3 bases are TGTGCCAGCAGTTTGCACGACACCCGGAGCACCATATATTTT.

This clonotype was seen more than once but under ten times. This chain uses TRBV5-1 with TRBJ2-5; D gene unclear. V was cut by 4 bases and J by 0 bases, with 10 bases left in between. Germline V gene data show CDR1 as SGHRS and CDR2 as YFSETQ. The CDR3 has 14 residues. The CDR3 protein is CASSLMRYQETQYF. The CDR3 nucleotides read TGCGCCAGCAGCCTTATGAGGTACCAAGAGACCCAGTACTTC.

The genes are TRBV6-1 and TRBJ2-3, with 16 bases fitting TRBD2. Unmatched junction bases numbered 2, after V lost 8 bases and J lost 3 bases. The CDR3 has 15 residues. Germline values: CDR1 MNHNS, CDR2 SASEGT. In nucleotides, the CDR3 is TGTGCCAGCGGGGGACTAGCGGGAGGGACAGATACGCAGTATTTT. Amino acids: CASGGLAGGTDTQYF.

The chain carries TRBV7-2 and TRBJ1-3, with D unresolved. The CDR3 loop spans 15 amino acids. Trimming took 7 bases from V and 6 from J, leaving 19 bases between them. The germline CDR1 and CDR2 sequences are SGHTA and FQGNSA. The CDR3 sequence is CASNLRASDVNTIYF. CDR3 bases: TGTGCCAGCAACCTTAGGGCAAGTGATGTAAACACCATATATTTT.

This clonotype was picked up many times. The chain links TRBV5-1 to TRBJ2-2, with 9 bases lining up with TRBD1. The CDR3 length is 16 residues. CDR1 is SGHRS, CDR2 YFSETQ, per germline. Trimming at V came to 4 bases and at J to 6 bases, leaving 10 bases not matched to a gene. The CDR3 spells CASSGSDRGNPGELFF. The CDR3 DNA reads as TGCGCCAGCAGCGGGTCTGACAGGGGGAATCCCGGGGAGCTGTTTTTT.

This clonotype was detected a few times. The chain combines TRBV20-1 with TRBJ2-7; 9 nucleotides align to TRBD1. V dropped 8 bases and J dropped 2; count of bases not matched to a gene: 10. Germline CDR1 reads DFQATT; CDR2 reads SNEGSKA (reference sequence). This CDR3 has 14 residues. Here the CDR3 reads CSQQGDRDPYEQYF. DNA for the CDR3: TGCAGTCAGCAAGGGGACAGGGATCCCTACGAGCAGTACTTC.

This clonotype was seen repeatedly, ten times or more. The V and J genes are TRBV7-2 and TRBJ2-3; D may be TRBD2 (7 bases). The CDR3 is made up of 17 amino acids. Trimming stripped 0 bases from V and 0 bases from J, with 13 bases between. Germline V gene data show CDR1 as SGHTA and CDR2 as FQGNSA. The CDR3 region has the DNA TGTGCCAGCAGCTTAGCCGCGGGGGCCCAGAGCACAGATACGCAGTATTTT. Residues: CASSLAAGAQSTDTQYF.

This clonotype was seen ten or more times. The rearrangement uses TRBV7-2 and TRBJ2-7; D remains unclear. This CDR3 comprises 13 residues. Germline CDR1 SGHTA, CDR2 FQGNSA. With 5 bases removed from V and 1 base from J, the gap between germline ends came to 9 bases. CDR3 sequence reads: CASSMAGSYEQYF. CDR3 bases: TGTGCCAGCAGCATGGCCGGGTCCTACGAGCAGTACTTC.